The 19 T cell receptor beta chains presented below share a single source sample, sequenced in a study of T cells after somatic rescue of genetic block. Measured with immunoSEQ multiplex PCR; TCRdb has only the in-frame clones, and not every one. The table shows fewer than 150,000 clones, with over 80% occurring only once. Material for sequencing was peripheral blood mononuclear cells (PBMCs). These receptors were obtained from a woman in her late teens or twenties.

On this clone: Lacking the conserved final phenylalanine or tryptophan, this CDR3 likely reflects a read error. The DNA is left out, because the CDR3 cannot be placed on it with certainty; the CDR3 is given as TCRdb lists it. This sequence joins TRBV7-3 and TRBJ2-7. The CDR3 spans 11 amino acids, including both terminal residues. Germline lookup yields CDR1 SGHTA and CDR2 FQGTGA. CDR3 sequence reads: CASSPHAVSGP.

This sequence joins TRBV5-1 and TRBJ2-1, with 7 bases that match TRBD1. CDR1 and CDR2 from the germline V gene are SGHRS and YFSETQ. The CDR3 sequence is 13 residues long. Unmatched junction bases numbered 2, after V lost 0 bases and J lost 8 bases. The CDR3 bases are TGCGCCAGCAGCTTGGGACAGGGCGATGAGCAGTTCTTC. Encoded protein: CASSLGQGDEQFF.

The CDR3 region is CASSLNKAGALNEQFF. CDR3 DNA: TGTGCCAGCAGCTTAAACAAAGCGGGGGCACTCAATGAGCAGTTCTTC. The rearrangement uses TRBV7-2 and TRBJ2-1; 8 nucleotides align to TRBD2. V dropped 2 bases and J dropped 6; count of bases not matched to a gene: 9. The CDR3 has 16 amino acids. From germline, CDR1 is SGHTA and CDR2 FQGNSA.

V is TRBV5-4 and J is TRBJ2-2; TRBD2 agrees at 9 bases. Trimming removed 1 base from V and 5 bases from J; junction bases left unmatched: 6. This CDR3 spans 16 amino acids. CDR1 is SGHNT, CDR2 YYREEE, per germline (reference sequence). The CDR3 DNA reads as TGTGCCAGCAGCTTGATGGCGGGGGGGCGAACCGGGGAGCTGTTTTTT. Its protein is CASSLMAGGRTGELFF.

The chain couples TRBV9 to TRBJ2-7; 7 bases fit TRBD1. The CDR3 runs to 14 residues. J gave up 3 bases and V 0 bases, and 3 bases lay outside the gene matches. Looked up from germline, CDR1 is SGDLS and CDR2 is YYNGEE. The DNA of the CDR3 is TGTGCCAGCAGCGTAGCCGGGACAGACTACGAGCAGTACTTC. As protein: CASSVAGTDYEQYF.

The chain uses TRBV5-6 and TRBJ2-7, with 9 positions matching TRBD1. The ends lost 7 bases at V and 1 base at J; junction bases unmatched: 9. Germline assignment: CDR1 SGHDT and CDR2 YYEEEE. This CDR3 contains 15 residues. CDR3 sequence reads: CASRGDRVGSYEQYF. The DNA for the CDR3 is TGTGCCAGCCGCGGGGACAGGGTTGGATCCTACGAGCAGTACTTC. The full variable domain, rest sourced from reference TRBV5-6 and TRBJ2-7, is DAGVTQSPTHLIKTRGQQVTLRCSPKSGHDTVSWYQQALGQGPQFIFQYYEEEERQRGNFPDRFSGHQFPNYSSELNVNALLLGDSALYLCASRGDRVGSYEQYFGPGTRLTVT.

The J gene is TRBJ2-1, the V gene TRBV10-3; the D gene is possibly TRBD2 (8 bases). The CDR3 totals 14 residues. Trimming left V 7 bases short and J 10 bases short, with 20 bases between. Germline CDR1 reads ENHRY; CDR2 reads SYGVKD. The CDR3 here is CAIKGQRGTPEQFF. The CDR3 DNA is TGTGCCATCAAGGGACAGCGGGGGACACCCGAGCAGTTCTTC.

The chain has TRBV7-9 and TRBJ2-2; D gene uncertain. Trimming removed 5 bases at V and 7 bases at J, with 8 bases between. The germline V gene has CDR1 SEHNR and CDR2 FQNEAQ (reference sequence). CDR3 length equals 12 residues. This CDR3 reads CASSPDHGELFF. CDR3 nucleotides: TGTGCCAGCAGCCCGGATCACGGGGAGCTGTTTTTT.

On this clone: Sequence at one end of the junction differs from germline and may be a read error. The J gene is TRBJ2-7, the V gene TRBV19, with 13 bases lining up with TRBD2. The CDR3 runs to 13 residues. Germline loops: CDR1 LNHDA, CDR2 SQIVND (reference sequence). The CDR3 protein is CASSPQGLAGANF. In nucleotides, the CDR3 is TGTGCCAGTAGTCCCCAAGGACTAGCGGGGGCCAACTTC.

The chain is built from TRBV7-9 and TRBJ2-5; D gene ambiguous. The CDR3 has 13 residues. The germline gives CDR1 SEHNR, CDR2 FQNEAQ (reference sequence). V was trimmed by 5 bases and J by 5 bases, leaving 12 bases between them. CDR3: CASSKTMGETQYF. The CDR3 DNA reads as TGTGCCAGCAGCAAGACGATGGGGGAGACCCAGTACTTC.

The chain is built from TRBV4-2 and TRBJ1-1, with a tentative D call TRBD1 (6 bases). The CDR3 sequence is 15 residues long. The germline V gene encodes CDR1 LGHNA and CDR2 YNFKEQ. The V gene lost 2 bases and the J gene lost 8 bases, with 18 bases spanning the gap. CDR3 bases: TGTGCCAGCAGCCAACCAACAGGGCTGAGTAGGGAAGCTTTCTTT. Amino acids: CASSQPTGLSREAFF.

The chain uses TRBV4-2 and TRBJ2-5; possible D gene TRBD2, 6 bases. Germline V gene data show CDR1 as LGHNA and CDR2 as YNFKEQ. Trimming removed 1 base at V and 2 bases at J, with 14 bases between. The CDR3 runs 16 residues. CDR3 in DNA: TGTGCCAGCAGCCAAGTCCTCGGGACTCTTCAAGAGACCCAGTACTTC. Its protein product is CASSQVLGTLQETQYF.

V is TRBV21-1 and J is TRBJ2-5; the D call in the table, TRBD1, was not verified against the DNA. TRBV21-1 corresponds to a pseudogene. The CDR3 is 14 residues long. The CDR3 loop is CASSKARGPRTQYF. The CDR3 DNA sequence: TGTGCCAGCAGCAAAGCAAGGGGGCCTCGGACCCAGTACTTC.

The chain employs TRBV5-1 and TRBJ1-1, with no clear D. Trimming took 0 bases from V and 6 from J, leaving 9 bases between them. This CDR3 is 13 amino acids long. The germline V gene encodes CDR1 SGHRS and CDR2 YFSETQ. CDR3: CASSLAQPAEAFF. The CDR3 DNA sequence: TGCGCCAGCAGCTTGGCACAGCCAGCTGAAGCTTTCTTT.

As regards this clone: The identical CDR3 is also encoded by other nucleotide sequences in the sample. The V call is TRBV11-2, the J call TRBJ2-2; perhaps TRBD1 as D (6 bases). Germline CDR1 is SGHAT and CDR2 is FQNNGV. The CDR3 is 15 amino acids. Trimming removed 6 bases at V and 0 bases at J, with 11 bases between. The CDR3 DNA follows: TGTGCCAGCAGTTCGGGGACATCGAACACCGGGGAGCTGTTTTTT. It is translated as CASSSGTSNTGELFF.

This chain joins TRBV10-3 and TRBJ1-2; a weak D match, TRBD1 (5 bases). Trimming left V 11 bases short and J 7 bases short, with 17 bases between. Germline CDR1 reads ENHRY; CDR2 reads SYGVKD. The CDR3 extends over 12 amino acids. The CDR3: CAFSSQGFGYTF. The CDR3 DNA follows: TGTGCCTTCTCCTCCCAGGGTTTTGGCTACACCTTC.

The chain couples TRBV7-2 to TRBJ2-5; TRBD1 agrees at 9 bases. The CDR3 totals 16 residues. Germline CDR1 and CDR2: SGHTA and FQGNSA. The V and J ends lost 4 bases and 4 bases, in that order; junction bases with no gene match: 10. The CDR3 bases are TGTGCCAGCAGCTCCGGACAGGGGACTATTGTAGAGACCCAGTACTTC. This codes for CASSSGQGTIVETQYF.

This chain uses TRBV6-4 with TRBJ2-3; 11 nucleotides agree with TRBD2. CDR1 is MRHNA and CDR2 is SNTAGT in the germline V gene. CDR3 length: 16 amino acids. Trimming removed 0 bases from V and 1 base from J; junction bases left unmatched: 0. CDR3 sequence (DNA): TGTGCCAGCAGTGACTCGACTAGCGGGGGCACAGATACGCAGTATTTT. Translation: CASSDSTSGGTDTQYF.

The chain combines TRBV1 with TRBJ2-7; the table's D call, TRBD2, has no DNA check behind it. TRBV1 is a pseudogene locus. The CDR3 consists of 14 residues. CDR3 DNA: TGCACCAGCAGCCAAGTCTCGGGCTCCTACGAGCAGTACTTC. It codes for CTSSQVSGSYEQYF.